The present TCR beta chain was sequenced within a study of vaccination and CD4 T cells after COVID-19. Comment on this clonotype: Its antigen is not known.

The Oncomine TCR Beta short-read assay sequenced DNA from cultured CD4+ T cells. TCRdb redid the calling of the PCR reads with MiXCR, one entry per CDR3 protein. The data contain fewer than 20,000 distinct CDR3 sequences, around 50% of them singletons. This CDR3 has 19 residues. Losses at the gene ends were 2 bases for V and 2 bases for J; bases not matched to a gene: 6. Germline-derived CDR1 and CDR2 are MNHEY and SVGAGI. Treatment given: roughly 11-day PBMC culture with coronavirus spike peptide pools or control peptides (ViraFEST assay). The sequencing here drew on CD4+ T cells from blood, cultured in vitro, taken before SARS-CoV-2 vaccination. The receptor was derived from a human donor who had recovered from COVID-19. The rearrangement uses TRBV6-5 and TRBJ2-1; 16 bases match TRBD2. The CDR3 sequence is CASSYAGTSGRGAYNEQFF. In nucleotides, the CDR3 is TGTGCCAGCAGTTACGCCGGGACTAGCGGGAGGGGGGCCTACAATGAGCAGTTCTTC.